This entry features one TCR beta chain sequence. Its antigen is not identified. The entry originates in a study of identical twins. The V gene end was trimmed by 0 bases and the J gene end by 8 bases; junction bases not matched to a gene: 12. The CDR3 covers 19 residues. The germline gives CDR1 MGHRA, CDR2 YSYEKL. Template switching added a universal primer site; cDNA carried unique molecular identifiers. MiXCR was run by TCRdb on the 5' RACE reads, yielding one entry per CDR3 protein. In the table there are fewer than 650,000 distinct CDR3 sequences, 7.1% of which are singletons. Study findings and constraints: The study found excess low generation probability among twin-shared out-of-frame alpha sequences. With abundant cord blood beta clonotypes, insertions were fewer; memory repertoires showed no such pattern. Modelling approaches yielded underestimates of out-of-frame TCR alpha sharing between monozygotic twins.

The same specimen was also included in a second study, on yellow fever vaccine responses in identical twins.

V and J are TRBV4-1 and TRBJ2-4, with TRBD2 matching over 14 bases. The specimen sequenced was PBMCs. This TCR derives from a woman younger than 35 in good health. Written as DNA, the CDR3 is TGCGCCAGCAGCCAAGAAGGCGCGACTAGCGGGGGGGTTCGGGACATTCAGTACTTC. It is translated as CASSQEGATSGGVRDIQYF.